Presented here are 12 T cell receptor beta chains from one specimen sequenced in a study of blood T cell repertoires in COVID-19. The data were produced by immunoSEQ multiplex PCR, yet TCRdb's version contains in-frame clones alone and is incomplete. The sample has around 130,000 clones; 88% are singletons. Sequencing was performed on peripheral blood. The receptors shown here come from a man in his sixties or seventies with active COVID-19.

The chain links TRBV24-1 to TRBJ2-7, with 9 bases that match TRBD1. This CDR3 region has 14 residues. Germline CDR1 reads KGHDR; CDR2 reads SFDVKD. Trimming took 5 bases from V and 5 from J; bases not matched to a gene: 6. The CDR3 protein is CATSVGQGVHEQYF. CDR3 DNA: TGTGCCACCAGTGTGGGACAGGGTGTACACGAGCAGTACTTC.

The V call is TRBV6-6, the J call TRBJ2-7; D perhaps matches TRBD2 (5 bases). CDR3 length equals 13 residues. Trimming pared 8 bases from V and 0 bases from J, leaving 11 bases between. Germline assignment: CDR1 MNHNY and CDR2 SVGAGI (reference sequence). The CDR3 sequence is CASEDTSSYEQYF. The CDR3 DNA is TGTGCCAGCGAAGACACTAGCTCCTACGAGCAGTACTTC.

The J gene is TRBJ1-1, the V gene TRBV2; D is perhaps TRBD1 (5 bases). The ends were cut back, 11 bases at V and 0 bases at J, with 16 bases in the middle. CDR3 length equals 14 residues. Germline loops: CDR1 SNHLY, CDR2 FYNNEI. The CDR3: CALQGAGLNTEAFF. The DNA of the CDR3 is TGTGCCCTTCAGGGTGCAGGACTGAACACTGAAGCTTTCTTT.

The V gene is TRBV28, the J gene TRBJ1-2; D remains ambiguous. The V end was cut by 8 bases, the J end by 0 bases, with 7 bases between. There are 12 residues in the CDR3. Germline CDR1 MDHEN, CDR2 SYDVKM. In DNA, the CDR3 is TGTGCCAGCTCTACTACTAACTATGGCTACACCTTC. It yields the protein CASSTTNYGYTF.

The V gene is TRBV29-1, the J gene TRBJ2-3, with TRBD1 as a possible D gene (6 bases). Trimming stripped 6 bases from V and 1 base from J, with 8 bases between. The CDR3 is 12 amino acids. Germline assignment: CDR1 SQVTM and CDR2 ANQGSEA. CDR3 DNA: TGCAGCGTATCAGGGGGCACAGATACGCAGTATTTT. Translated: CSVSGGTDTQYF.

The chain couples TRBV24-1 to TRBJ2-2; D remains ambiguous. V was trimmed by 4 bases and J by 2 bases, leaving 13 bases between them. There are 16 residues in the CDR3. CDR1 and CDR2 (germline): KGHDR, SFDVKD. CDR3 in amino acids: CATSDPGRSNTGELFF. As DNA, the CDR3 is TGTGCCACCAGTGACCCGGGTCGCAGTAACACCGGGGAGCTGTTTTTT.

V gene TRBV30 combines with J gene TRBJ1-2, with 12 bases identical to TRBD1. CDR1 GTSNPN and CDR2 SVGIG come from the germline V gene (reference sequence). The ends lost 3 bases at V and 6 bases at J; junction bases unmatched: 14. The CDR3 totals 17 residues. The CDR3 region has the DNA TGTGCCTGGAGCCCCTTTCTTGCCGGGACAGGGGGCGATGGCTACACCTTC. This encodes CAWSPFLAGTGGDGYTF.

This clone is a singleton in its sample. The chain has TRBV6-5 and TRBJ2-7, with 8 bases aligning to TRBD2. Trimming cost V 6 bases and J 3 bases; bases outside gene matches: 4. This CDR3 contains 13 residues. The germline gives CDR1 MNHEY, CDR2 SVGAGI. The CDR3 region is CASRAGEIYEQYF. The CDR3 DNA reads TGTGCCAGCAGAGCGGGAGAAATCTACGAGCAGTACTTC.

The V gene is TRBV2, the J gene TRBJ2-7; D might be TRBD1 (6 bases). Germline CDR1 SNHLY, CDR2 FYNNEI. With 1 base removed from V and 3 bases from J, the gap between germline ends came to 10 bases. The CDR3 loop spans 14 amino acids. CDR3 sequence (DNA): TGTGCCAGCAGTGAAGAACAGGGAAACTACGAGCAGTACTTC. This encodes CASSEEQGNYEQYF.

This clone was seen only once. The chain uses TRBV7-3 and TRBJ1-2; D unclear. V was trimmed by 2 bases and J by 8 bases, leaving 15 bases between them. CDR1 is SGHTA and CDR2 is FQGTGA in the germline V gene. There are 14 residues in the CDR3. The CDR3, as DNA: TGTGCCAGCAGCTTACAAGCAGAATCGGGAGGCTACACCTTC. Translated: CASSLQAESGGYTF.

This chain links TRBV4-1 with TRBJ2-1; 15 positions match TRBD2. This CDR3 comprises 15 residues. J gave up 12 bases and V 4 bases, and 7 bases lay outside the gene matches. Germline V CDR1 and CDR2: MGHRA, YSYEKL. In DNA, the CDR3 is TGCGCCAGCAGCCCCGGACTAGCGGGAGGGCTATCGCAGTTCTTC. Protein sequence: CASSPGLAGGLSQFF.

This clone has only one observation. The chain uses TRBV4-1 and TRBJ2-7; tentative D call: TRBD1 (6 bases). CDR1 and CDR2 (germline): MGHRA, YSYEKL. Deletions cut 4 bases from V and 7 bases from J, with 23 bases between. This CDR3 is 16 amino acids long. CDR3 residues: CASSLYTTVGQGEQYF. The CDR3 bases are TGCGCCAGCAGCCTATATACCACAGTGGGCCAGGGGGAGCAGTACTTC.